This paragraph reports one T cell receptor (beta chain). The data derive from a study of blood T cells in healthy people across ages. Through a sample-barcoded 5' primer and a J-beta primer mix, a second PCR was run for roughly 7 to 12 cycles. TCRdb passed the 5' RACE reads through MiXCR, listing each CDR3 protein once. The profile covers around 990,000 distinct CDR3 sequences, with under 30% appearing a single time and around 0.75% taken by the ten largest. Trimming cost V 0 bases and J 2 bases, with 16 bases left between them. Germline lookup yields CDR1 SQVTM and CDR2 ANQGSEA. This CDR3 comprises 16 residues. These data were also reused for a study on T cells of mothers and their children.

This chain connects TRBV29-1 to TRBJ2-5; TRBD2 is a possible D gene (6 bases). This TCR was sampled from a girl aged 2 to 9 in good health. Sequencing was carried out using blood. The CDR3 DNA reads TGCAGCGTTGAAGATCTTGGCGGGACGGGACAAGAGACCCAGTACTTC. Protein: CSVEDLGGTGQETQYF.